The count of the clone carrying this T cell receptor (beta chain) is one. The data stem from a study of cytomegalovirus exposure and HLA in healthy donors. In the PCR, 60 Vbeta and 13 Jbeta primers were used. Profiling relied on immunoSEQ multiplex PCR, and the TCRdb table lists in-frame clones only, not all of them. Of around 180,000 clones listed, 84% were seen once; the top ten hold about 4.9%. Trimming left V 3 bases short and J 15 bases short, with 9 bases between. The CDR3 consists of 10 residues. Germline CDR1 and CDR2: DFQATT and SNEGSKA (reference sequence). The gene calls are TRBV20-1 and TRBJ1-6; tentative D call: TRBD1 (5 bases). Sequencing was done on a sample of PBMCs. The sequence was collected from a girl between 10 and 17 years old in good health and CMV-seropositive. The CDR3 bases are TGCAGTGCTAGCGACAGCCTCCTCCACTTT. Translating gives CSASDSLLHF.